The TCR beta chain described here comes from a study of glioma-infiltrating T cells after dendritic cell vaccination (dated by TCRdb to the mid-2010s). Regarding the research as a whole: The cohort comprised approximately 15 glioblastoma patients from Phase I and II dendritic cell vaccination trials, 9 newly diagnosed and 6 with recurrent disease. TCR sequencing metrics, including TIL content and tumor-blood repertoire overlap, were correlated with survival after dendritic cell vaccination. Each patient got three intradermal injections of the dendritic cell vaccine, spaced at biweekly intervals, in the arm below the axilla. Autologous tumor lysate-pulsed dendritic cell vaccination was administered to the patients between about 2003 and 2012. The vaccine consisted of monocyte-derived dendritic cells cultured about 7 days with IL-4 and GM-CSF, then pulsed overnight with autologous tumor lysate. Tumor-infiltrating lymphocyte content was quantified and tumor and blood repertoires were compared in dendritic cell-vaccinated glioblastoma patients by deep sequencing of TCR beta CDR3 regions.

Broad study findings and their caveats: TCR clonality showed no direct relationship with survival, which suggests that a diverse polyclonal response may matter. After dendritic cell vaccination, a higher estimated pretreatment TIL content predicted longer time to progression and overall survival. The cohort was small and heterogeneous, few patients had complete blood and tumor sets, and even fewer had initial-recurrent tumor pairs. The three-group TCR overlap response model was characterized as speculative, and prospective validation of the model was stated to be required.

Including the terminal cysteine and phenylalanine, the CDR3 comprises 16 residues. This entry keeps only the CDR3 DNA: 48 bases, framed from base 1. Germline trimming amounts to 6 bases on V and 7 bases on J, with 11 as the count of junction bases outside the gene matches. From a lookup of the germline V gene, CDR1 and CDR2 are MGHDK and SYGVNS. Using the immunoSEQ assay, TCRB CDR3 regions were amplified from roughly 1.8 micrograms of genomic DNA, or from all available DNA when less than that was on hand. For multiplex PCR, 60 forward primers for TCR V beta segments and 13 reverse primers for J beta segments were used. To estimate reads per starting template, synthetic control templates were spiked into each sample at limiting dilution. Reads of 87 bp were generated by sequencing on the Illumina HiSeq System. The paper's processing steps were these. To remove PCR and sequencing errors, closely related sequences were merged with a nearest neighbor algorithm. TCR overlap was defined as the percentage of unique tumor TCR beta sequences that were also present in the same patient's peripheral blood. TCRdb retrieved this table from immuneACCESS and kept in-frame rearrangements only. Not all clones are present; in checked studies, unresolved V genes account for under half, and no reason is known for the remainder. V and J calls and clone size follow that table, whereas D and trimming were derived from the DNA. The sample profile shows tens of thousands of clones; around 79% of them were found once. The top ten hold 2.1% of the sample.

A word on this clone: Its specific antigen is unknown. Per-base quality was not reported, and no clone a single base away is much larger than it.

Patients were selected on the basis of adequate residual fresh-frozen tumor tissue and more than two years of available survival data. Although molecular status otherwise differed among the glioblastoma patients, no patient had an isocitrate dehydrogenase mutation. PBMC were collected before vaccination, two weeks after the third vaccination, and at tumor progression if progression occurred. The Qiagen DNeasy Blood extraction Kit was used for extraction of genomic DNA. The source is a human donor with glioblastoma. Sample: blood, taken before dendritic cell vaccination. Recombination connected TRBV25-1 to TRBJ1-6; the central 8 bases match TRBD1. The CDR3 reads as follows: CASREKGQATNSPLHF. Read as DNA, the sequence is TGTGCCAGCAGGGAAAAGGGACAGGCCACAAATTCACCCCTCCACTTT.